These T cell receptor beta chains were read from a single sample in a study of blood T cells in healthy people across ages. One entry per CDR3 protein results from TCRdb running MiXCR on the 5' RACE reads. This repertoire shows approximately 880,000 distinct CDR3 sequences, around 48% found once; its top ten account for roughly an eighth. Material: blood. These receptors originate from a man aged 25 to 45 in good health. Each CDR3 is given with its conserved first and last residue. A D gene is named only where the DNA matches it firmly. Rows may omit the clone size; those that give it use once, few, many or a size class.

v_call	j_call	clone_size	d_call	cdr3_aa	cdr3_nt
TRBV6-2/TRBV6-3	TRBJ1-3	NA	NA	CASTLGPSGNTIYF	TGTGCCAGCACTCTCGGGCCTTCTGGAAACACCATATATTTT
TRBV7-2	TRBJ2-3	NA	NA	CASSSRPILGSNTQYF	TGTGCCAGCAGCTCACGACCAATCCTGGGGTCGAATACGCAGTATTTT
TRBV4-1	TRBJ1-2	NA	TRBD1	CASSQDSRAGGYGYTF	TGCGCCAGCAGCCAAGATTCACGGGCAGGGGGATATGGCTACACCTTC
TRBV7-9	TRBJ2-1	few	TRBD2	CASSLDGLAYNEQFF	TGTGCCAGCAGCTTAGATGGACTAGCTTACAATGAGCAGTTCTTC
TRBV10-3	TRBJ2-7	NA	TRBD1	CAISGQGSYEQYF	TGTGCCATCAGCGGACAGGGGTCCTACGAGCAGTACTTC
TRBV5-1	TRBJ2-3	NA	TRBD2	CASSLSRGGLDTQYF	TGCGCCAGCAGTCTGTCGCGGGGGGGATTAGATACGCAGTATTTT
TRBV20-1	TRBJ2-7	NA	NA	CSASLAAYEQYF	TGCAGTGCTAGCCTAGCTGCCTACGAGCAGTACTTC
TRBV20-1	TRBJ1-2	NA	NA	CSARGLARVAYGYTF	TGCAGTGCTAGAGGTCTTGCCAGGGTAGCCTATGGCTACACCTTC
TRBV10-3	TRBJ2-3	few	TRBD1	CAISPGQESDTQYF	TGTGCCATCAGCCCGGGACAGGAGTCGGATACGCAGTATTTT
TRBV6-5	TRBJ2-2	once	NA	CASSYRVTSGELFF	TGTGCCAGCAGTTACAGGGTTACGAGCGGGGAGCTGTTTTTT
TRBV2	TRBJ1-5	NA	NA	CASSELRSNQPQHF	TGTGCCAGCAGTGAACTGCGCAGCAATCAGCCCCAGCATTTT
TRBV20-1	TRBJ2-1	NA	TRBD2	CSARAGTSGGGNEQFF	TGCAGTGCTAGAGCCGGGACTAGCGGGGGCGGAAATGAGCAGTTCTTC
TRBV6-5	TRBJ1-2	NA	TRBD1	CASSYFTGGSYGYTF	TGTGCCAGCAGTTACTTTACAGGGGGTAGCTATGGCTACACCTTC
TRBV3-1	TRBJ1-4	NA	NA	CASSPPHNEKLFF	TGTGCCAGCAGCCCGCCGCATAATGAAAAACTGTTTTTT
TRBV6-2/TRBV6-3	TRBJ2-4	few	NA	CASRRIPASGEGNIQYF	TGTGCCAGCAGGCGAATACCGGCGTCCGGGGAAGGGAACATTCAGTACTTC
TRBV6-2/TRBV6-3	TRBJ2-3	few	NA	CASSAHAIPDTQYF	TGTGCCAGCAGTGCGCATGCAATTCCAGATACGCAGTATTTT
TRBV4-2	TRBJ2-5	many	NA	CASSQDLASQETQYF	TGTGCCAGCAGCCAAGATCTTGCGTCCCAAGAGACCCAGTACTTC
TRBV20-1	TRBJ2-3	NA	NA	CSARDGVGGTDTQYF	TGCAGTGCTAGAGATGGAGTGGGGGGCACAGATACGCAGTATTTT
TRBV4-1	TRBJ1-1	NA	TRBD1	CASSQNRGATGEAEAFF	TGCGCCAGCAGCCAAAATAGAGGGGCGACAGGGGAGGCCGAAGCTTTCTTT
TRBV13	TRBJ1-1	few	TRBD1	CASSARGLGTEAFF	TGTGCCAGCAGCGCCAGGGGGCTCGGCACTGAAGCTTTCTTT
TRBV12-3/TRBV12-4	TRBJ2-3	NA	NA	CASSLGQSSSTDTQYF	TGTGCCAGCAGTTTAGGTCAATCTTCTAGCACAGATACGCAGTATTTT
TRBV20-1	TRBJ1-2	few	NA	CSAPADRNYGYTF	TGCAGTGCTCCGGCCGACAGGAACTATGGCTACACCTTC
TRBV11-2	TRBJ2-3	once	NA	CASSLGSGGLTDTQYF	TGTGCCAGCAGCTTAGGTTCGGGGGGCCTCACAGATACGCAGTATTTT
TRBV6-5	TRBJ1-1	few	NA	CASSQGRSTEAFF	TGTGCCAGCAGTCAGGGGCGAAGCACTGAAGCTTTCTTT
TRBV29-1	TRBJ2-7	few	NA	CSVEGPFSYEQYF	TGCAGCGTTGAAGGCCCTTTCTCCTACGAGCAGTACTTC
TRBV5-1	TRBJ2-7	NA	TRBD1	CASSLDGTGSYEQYF	TGCGCCAGCAGCTTGGATGGGACAGGCTCCTACGAGCAGTACTTC
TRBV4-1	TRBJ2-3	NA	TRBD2	CASSQEDRSGGAIDAQYF	TGCGCCAGCAGCCAGGAAGATAGAAGCGGGGGGGCCATAGATGCGCAGTATTTT
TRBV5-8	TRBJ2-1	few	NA	CASSFRSNYNEQFF	TGTGCCAGCAGCTTCCGGTCCAACTACAATGAGCAGTTCTTC
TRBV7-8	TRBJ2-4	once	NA	CASSLDGVKNIQYF	TGTGCCAGCAGCTTAGATGGAGTCAAAAACATTCAGTACTTC
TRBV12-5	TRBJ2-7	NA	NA	CASAWESSYEQYF	TGTGCTAGTGCATGGGAGAGCTCCTACGAGCAGTACTTC
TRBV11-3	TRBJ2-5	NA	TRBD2	CASRYRDYQETQYF	TGTGCCAGCAGATATCGGGACTATCAAGAGACCCAGTACTTC
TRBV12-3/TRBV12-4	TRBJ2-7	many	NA	CASSLAGLAEQYF	TGTGCCAGCAGTTTAGCCGGTCTCGCGGAGCAGTACTTC
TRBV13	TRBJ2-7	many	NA	CASSLGEGNYEQYF	TGTGCCAGCAGCTTAGGAGAGGGAAACTACGAGCAGTACTTC
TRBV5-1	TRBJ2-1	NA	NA	CASSLDRTSNEQFF	TGCGCCAGCAGCTTGGACCGAACTAGCAATGAGCAGTTCTTC
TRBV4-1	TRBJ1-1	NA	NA	CASSQLDINTEAFF	TGCGCCAGCAGCCAGTTGGATATAAACACTGAAGCTTTCTTT
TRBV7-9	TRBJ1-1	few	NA	CASSSMGAAAFF	TGTGCCAGCAGCTCGATGGGGGCTGCAGCTTTCTTT
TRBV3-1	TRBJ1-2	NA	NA	CASSPPSSANYGYTF	TGTGCCAGCAGCCCGCCCTCGTCCGCTAACTATGGCTACACCTTC
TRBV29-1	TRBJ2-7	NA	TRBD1	CSVEYKGTGSYEQYF	TGCAGCGTTGAATACAAGGGGACAGGGAGCTACGAGCAGTACTTC
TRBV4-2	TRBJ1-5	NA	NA	CASSQGGHQDQPQHF	TGTGCCAGCAGCCAAGGGGGACACCAAGATCAGCCCCAGCATTTT
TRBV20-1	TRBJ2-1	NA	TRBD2	CSAPPSGGHNEQFF	TGCAGTGCCCCTCCAAGCGGGGGACACAATGAGCAGTTCTTC
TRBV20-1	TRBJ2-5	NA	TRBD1	CSARGQLVAKETQYF	TGCAGTGCCCGGGGACAGCTGGTCGCCAAAGAGACCCAGTACTTC
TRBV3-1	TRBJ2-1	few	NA	CASRPGWDSYNEQFF	TGTGCCAGCAGACCGGGGTGGGATAGCTACAATGAGCAGTTCTTC
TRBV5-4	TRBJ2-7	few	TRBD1	CASRYDRGSYEQYF	TGTGCCAGCAGGTACGACAGGGGATCCTACGAGCAGTACTTC